These 22 T cell receptor beta chains originate from one sample sequenced in a study of T cell repertoires in cytomegalovirus infection. MiXCR, applied by TCRdb to the reads, yields one record per CDR3 protein. The sample contains fewer than 850,000 distinct CDR3 sequences, approximately 32% of which appear only once. Their cognate antigens are unknown. The sequences come from cultured CD8+ T cells from PBMCs, collected from culture after CMV antigen stimulation. These receptors all stem from a human donor in good health (CMV status not recorded). Some clones in this sample may be carry-over from other donors' samples.

This clonotype has just a few counts. This chain uses TRBV2 with TRBJ2-1; weak D call: TRBD1 (7 bases). Trimming removed 4 bases at V and 4 bases at J, with 14 bases between. This CDR3 contains 15 residues. Germline V CDR1 and CDR2: SNHLY, FYNNEI. CDR3 protein: CASSGPQGGYNEQFF. The CDR3 nucleotides are TGTGCCAGCAGTGGTCCGCAGGGGGGATACAATGAGCAGTTCTTC.

The chain recombines TRBV11-3 with TRBJ1-1; 8 bases map to TRBD1. The CDR3 has 14 residues. V gave up 5 bases and J gave up 3 bases; unmatched junction bases: 5. Germline loops: CDR1 SGHNT, CDR2 YENEEA. The CDR3 here is CASSTTTGDTEAFF. As DNA, the CDR3 is TGTGCCAGCAGCACCACGACAGGGGACACTGAAGCTTTCTTT.

This clonotype was counted ten times or more. The chain carries TRBV10-3 and TRBJ2-3; D is tentatively TRBD1 or TRBD2 (6 bases each). The CDR3 runs to 15 residues. V lost 6 bases, J lost 0 bases, and 13 bases lay in between. The germline V gene encodes CDR1 ENHRY and CDR2 SYGVKD. CDR3 bases: TGTGCCATCAGATCCAGGGGAGGCAGCACAGATACGCAGTATTTT. Translating gives CAIRSRGGSTDTQYF.

This CDR3 reads CASSARDPGLGTQYF. The CDR3 DNA reads TGTGCCAGCAGCGCCCGGGACCCGGGGTTGGGTACGCAGTATTTT. The chain couples TRBV5-6 to TRBJ2-3, with D perhaps being TRBD1 or TRBD2 (5 bases each). Germline V gives CDR1 SGHDT, CDR2 YYEEEE. This CDR3 has 15 residues. V lost 4 bases, J lost 8 bases, and 20 bases lay in between.

This chain links TRBV7-9 with TRBJ2-3; 14 bases fit TRBD2. Trimming took 4 bases from V and 9 from J; bases not matched to a gene: 12. The CDR3 consists of 17 residues. Germline CDR1 and CDR2: SEHNR and FQNEAQ (reference sequence). The CDR3, as DNA: TGTGCCAGCAGCTACCCGACTAGCGGGGGGGAATCAAACACGCAGTATTTT. The encoded protein is CASSYPTSGGESNTQYF.

The rearrangement uses TRBV11-2 and TRBJ2-7; 7 bases map to TRBD1. Germline CDR1 reads SGHAT; CDR2 reads FQNNGV. V was clipped by 5 bases and J by 6 bases; unmatched bases: 4. This CDR3 comprises 12 residues. The CDR3 DNA reads TGTGCCAGCAGCACGGGACAGCGCGAGCAGTACGTC. As protein: CASSTGQREQYV.

The chain's CDR3 is CASSFILADTQYF. The CDR3 DNA follows: TGTGCCAGCAGTTTCATACTAGCAGATACGCAGTATTTT. This chain uses TRBV6-5 with TRBJ2-3; the D gene is possibly TRBD2 (5 bases). Germline loops: CDR1 MNHEY, CDR2 SVGAGI. This CDR3 is built from 13 residues. Trimming removed 4 bases at V and 4 bases at J, with 9 bases between.

This rearrangement joins TRBV29-1 to TRBJ2-7, with a possible D match to TRBD2 (6 bases). Trimming shortened V by 7 bases and J by 1 base, and 8 bases separated the two germline ends. Germline V gives CDR1 SQVTM, CDR2 ANQGSEA. This CDR3 contains 11 residues. The chain's CDR3 is CSARGSYEQYF. In nucleotides, the CDR3 is TGCAGCGCGCGGGGTTCCTACGAGCAGTACTTC.

This chain links TRBV6-5 with TRBJ2-1, with 10 bases lining up with TRBD2. CDR3 size: 15 residues. Germline-derived CDR1 and CDR2 are MNHEY and SVGAGI. V shed 5 bases and J 4 bases; nucleotides not matched to a gene: 5. Here the CDR3 DNA reads TGTGCCAGCAGTGGTCAGCGGGGGGGTTACAATGAGCAGTTCTTC. Amino acid sequence: CASSGQRGGYNEQFF.

The rearrangement uses TRBV7-6 and TRBJ2-2; the D gene is possibly TRBD2 (6 bases). The CDR3 is 16 residues long. Between the trimmed V and J ends, which lost 5 bases and 1 base, there was a span of 14 bases. Germline V gene lookup returns CDR1 SGHVS and CDR2 FNYEAQ. The CDR3 DNA follows: TGTGCCAGCAGCAGCTTGGGGGGAGTGAACACCGGGGAGCTGTTTTTT. Encoded protein: CASSSLGGVNTGELFF. The variable domain in full, with the rest retrieved from reference TRBV7-6 and TRBJ2-2, is GAGVSQSPRYKVTKRGQDVALRCDPISGHVSLYWYRQALGQGPEFLTYFNYEAQQDKSGLPNDRFSAERPEGSISTLTIQRTEQRDSAMYRCASSSLGGVNTGELFFGEGSRLTVL.

This clonotype was observed at least ten times. The chain is built from TRBV7-8 and TRBJ2-2; D possibly corresponds to TRBD2 (7 bases). The germline V gene encodes CDR1 SGHVS and CDR2 FQNEAQ. Between the trimmed V and J ends, which lost 3 bases and 5 bases, there was a span of 16 bases. CDR3 length: 16 amino acids. CDR3: CASSFPRGGATGELFF. Written as DNA, the CDR3 is TGTGCCAGCAGCTTCCCTAGGGGGGGGGCAACCGGGGAGCTGTTTTTT.

This clonotype showed up just a few times. The CDR3 DNA follows: TGTGCTAGTGGTTTGGACAGGGAGGGCACTGAAGCTTTCTTT. As protein: CASGLDREGTEAFF. The rearrangement joins TRBV12-5 to TRBJ1-1; tentative D call: TRBD1 (6 bases). Germline CDR1 LGHNT, CDR2 FRNRAP. V was pared by 1 base and J by 4 bases, with 10 bases between. The CDR3 is 14 residues long. The full variable domain, with the rest looked up from reference TRBV12-5 and TRBJ1-1, is DARVTQTPRHKVTEMGQEVTMRCQPILGHNTVFWYRQTMMQGLELLAYFRNRAPLDDSGMPKDRFSAEMPDATLATLKIQPSEPRDSAVYFCASGLDREGTEAFFGQGTRLTVV.

In this sample, this clonotype turned up many times. The V gene is TRBV7-6, the J gene TRBJ2-3; 8 bases line up with TRBD2. Germline CDR1 reads SGHVS; CDR2 reads FNYEAQ. The CDR3 is made up of 17 amino acids. The V and J ends lost 0 bases and 0 bases, in that order; junction bases with no gene match: 5. The CDR3 is CASSLASAGASTDTQYF. The CDR3 DNA sequence: TGTGCCAGCAGCTTAGCGTCAGCGGGGGCAAGCACAGATACGCAGTATTTT.

This clonotype was picked up a small number of times. The chain uses TRBV6-1 and TRBJ1-1, with a tentative D call TRBD1 (5 bases). The CDR3 length is 17 residues. V shed 7 bases and J shed 1 base, with 22 bases lying between them. Germline V gene lookup returns CDR1 MNHNS and CDR2 SASEGT. CDR3 in DNA: TGTGCCAGCACGTGGCCCTGGGACGGGCGAGAGAACACTGAAGCTTTCTTT. It yields the protein CASTWPWDGRENTEAFF.

V gene TRBV20-1 combines with J gene TRBJ2-2, with D uncertain. The germline CDR1 and CDR2 sequences are DFQATT and SNEGSKA (reference sequence). The CDR3 totals 14 residues. V dropped 3 bases and J dropped 2 bases, with 10 bases sitting between them. The CDR3, as DNA: TGCAGTGCTAGGAGTAAGCGTAACACCGGGGAGCTGTTTTTT. This translates into CSARSKRNTGELFF.

The rearrangement links TRBV4-1 to TRBJ1-1, with a tentative D call TRBD1 (6 bases). V was clipped by 1 base and J by 0 bases, with 9 bases between them. CDR1 MGHRA and CDR2 YSYEKL come from the germline V gene. The CDR3 length is 15 residues. The CDR3 DNA reads as TGCGCCAGCAGCCAAGCGCGGGACATGAACACTGAAGCTTTCTTT. Translating gives CASSQARDMNTEAFF.

The CDR3 coding sequence is TGTGCCAGCAGTCGACAGGTCCTGCAAGTTCAGTACTTC. Amino acids: CASSRQVLQVQYF. The gene calls are TRBV28 and TRBJ2-4; TRBD1 is a possible D gene (6 bases). The ends were cut back, 5 bases at V and 11 bases at J, with 16 bases in the middle. Germline CDR1 is MDHEN and CDR2 is SYDVKM. This CDR3 is built from 13 residues.

This clonotype showed up just once. The missing conserved phenylalanine or tryptophan at the end of this CDR3 makes a read error likely. The DNA is left out, because the CDR3 cannot be placed on it with certainty; the CDR3 is given as TCRdb lists it. V usage is TRBV25-1 and J usage is TRBJ1-5. Germline V lookup: CDR1 MGHDK, CDR2 SYGVNS. The CDR3 extends over 13 residues, inclusive of both ends. This CDR3 reads CASSEFFGQPRHL.

This clonotype was observed a few times. J is TRBJ2-6 and V is TRBV27, with 8 bases matching TRBD1. In germline, CDR1 is MNHEY, CDR2 SMNVEV (reference sequence). The ends lost 2 bases at V and 0 bases at J; junction bases unmatched: 6. This CDR3 contains 18 residues. CDR3 protein: CASSLLAGGLSGANVLTF. The CDR3, as DNA: TGTGCCAGCAGTTTACTGGCAGGGGGCCTCTCTGGGGCCAACGTCCTGACTTTC.

This clonotype was seen repeatedly, ten times or more. This sequence joins TRBV19 and TRBJ2-1; 8 bases fit TRBD1. CDR3 size: 15 residues. Per germline, CDR1 LNHDA and CDR2 SQIVND (reference sequence). V was pared by 3 bases and J by 4 bases, with 5 bases of the junction left unmatched. CDR3 loop: CASSMAGGAYNEQFF. The CDR3 coding sequence is TGTGCCAGTAGTATGGCAGGGGGCGCGTACAATGAGCAGTTCTTC.

In its sample, this clonotype was seen a few times. The J gene is TRBJ2-2, the V gene TRBV7-6; D might be TRBD2 (7 bases). Germline values: CDR1 SGHVS, CDR2 FNYEAQ. V was pared by 3 bases and J by 5 bases, with 13 bases between. The CDR3 is 15 residues long. The CDR3 loop reads CASSFGGGPTGELFF. The DNA for the CDR3 is TGTGCCAGCAGCTTTGGGGGGGGGCCGACCGGGGAGCTGTTTTTT.

The gene calls are TRBV7-2 and TRBJ1-2, with 7 bases aligning to TRBD1. This CDR3 spans 14 amino acids. The germline V gene encodes CDR1 SGHTA and CDR2 FQGNSA. V trimming: 5 bases; J trimming: 6 bases; junction bases outside the gene matches: 9. In DNA form, the CDR3 reads TGTGCCAGCAGCCCCGGAGGAGGGGGCGATGGCTACACCTTC. It encodes CASSPGGGGDGYTF.